Here is one TCR beta chain with its context. This specimen belongs to a study of blood T cell repertoires in COVID-19. Overall study: PBMCs, B-cell-depleted T cells, or T cells provided the cDNA or gDNA that made up the material.

Per the original methods: Amplification with reference gene primers provided the estimates of nucleated cell counts. Assay used: immunoSEQ multiplex PCR; TCRdb lists only in-frame clones, some missing. The V and J calls and the clone size are those of that table, but D and trimming were determined from the DNA. In the table there are about 150,000 clones, around 83% of which are singletons. The germline V gene encodes CDR1 SGHRS and CDR2 YFSETQ. CDR3 length: 14 amino acids. The J segment lost 6 bases and the V segment lost 0 bases, leaving 4 bases of the junction unmatched. The TCR sequence derives from a man between 65 and 79 years old who had recovered from COVID-19. The source material was peripheral blood. J is TRBJ1-1 and V is TRBV5-1; 8 bases are a match to TRBD1. CDR3 DNA: TGCGCCAGCAGCTTGGGGCAGGGGGCGGCTGAAGCTTTCTTT. Amino acid sequence: CASSLGQGAAEAFF.